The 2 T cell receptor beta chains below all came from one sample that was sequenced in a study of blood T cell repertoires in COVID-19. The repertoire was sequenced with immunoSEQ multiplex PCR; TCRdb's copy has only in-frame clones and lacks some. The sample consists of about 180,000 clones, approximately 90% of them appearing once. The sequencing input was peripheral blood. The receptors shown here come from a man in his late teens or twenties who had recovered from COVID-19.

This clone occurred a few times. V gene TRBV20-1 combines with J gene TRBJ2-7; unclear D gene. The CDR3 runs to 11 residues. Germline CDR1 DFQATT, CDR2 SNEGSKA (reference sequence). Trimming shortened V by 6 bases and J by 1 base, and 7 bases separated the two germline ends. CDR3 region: CSATESYEQYF. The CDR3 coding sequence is TGCAGTGCCACCGAGTCCTACGAGCAGTACTTC.

CDR3: CASSLDSTGELFF. CDR3 DNA sequence: TGTGCCAGCAGCTTGGACAGTACCGGGGAGCTGTTTTTT. The V gene is TRBV5-4, the J gene TRBJ2-2; D gene uncertain. Trimming pared 0 bases from V and 5 bases from J, leaving 5 bases between. Germline V gene lookup returns CDR1 SGHNT and CDR2 YYREEE (reference sequence). The CDR3 is made up of 13 amino acids.